This record covers a single TCR beta chain. Antigen unknown. The germline V and J ends were trimmed by 6 bases and 0 bases, with 6 bases remaining between them. Germline CDR1 reads MNHNS; CDR2 reads SASEGT. This CDR3 spans 13 amino acids. This record comes from a study of a mutant IDH1 vaccine in newly diagnosed glioma. Study information: Vaccinations were initiated 4-6 weeks following radiotherapy alone, or were given together with temozolomide cycles. It was radiotherapy, temozolomide, or both that patients received previously, with most receiving both.

Study-level points and caveats: There seemed to be no relation between pseudoprogression and changes in top peripheral T cell clonotypes.

Libraries were prepared by immunoSEQ multiplex PCR; TCRdb keeps only in-frame clonotypes and omits some of them. Of 50,000 to 55,000 clones in the sample, around 80% were seen once. This sample's time point: week 5, during vaccination. Doses of 300 ug of mutant IDH1 20-mer peptide were given with topical imiquimod. The chain carries TRBV6-1 and TRBJ2-4; the D call may be TRBD1 or TRBD2 (5 bases each). The input for sequencing was PBMCs, taken from a glioma patient whose treatment included an IDH1 peptide vaccine. The origin of this receptor is a man aged 45-60 years with glioma. The DNA for the CDR3 is TGTGCCAGCAGGGGGACAGCCAAAAACATTCAGTACTTC. Its protein product is CASRGTAKNIQYF.